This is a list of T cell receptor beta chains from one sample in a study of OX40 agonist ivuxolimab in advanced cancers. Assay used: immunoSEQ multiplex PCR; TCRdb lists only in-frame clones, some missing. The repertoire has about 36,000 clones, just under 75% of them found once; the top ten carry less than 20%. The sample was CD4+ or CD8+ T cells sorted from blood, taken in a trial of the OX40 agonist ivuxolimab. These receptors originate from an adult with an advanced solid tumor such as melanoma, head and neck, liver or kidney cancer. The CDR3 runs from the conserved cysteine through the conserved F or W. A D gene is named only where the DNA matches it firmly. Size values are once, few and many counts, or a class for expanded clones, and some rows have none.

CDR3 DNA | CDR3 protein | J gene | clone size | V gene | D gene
TGCGCCAGCAGCCTACAAGCCACTTATGGCTACACCTTC | CASSLQATYGYTF | TRBJ1-2 | . | TRBV4-1 | .
TGTGCCAGCAGTTACTCGGTGGGTTCGGTGAGCAATGAGCAGTTCTTC | CASSYSVGSVSNEQFF | TRBJ2-1 | . | TRBV6-5 | .
TGTGCCAGCAGCGTTACTAGCGGGGGGGTGAGCACAGATACGCAGTATTTT | CASSVTSGGVSTDTQYF | TRBJ2-3 | . | TRBV9 | TRBD2
TGTGCCTGGACGGACAGCGGGTACAATGAGCAGTTCTTC | CAWTDSGYNEQFF | TRBJ2-1 | . | TRBV30 | .
TGTGCCAGCAAGCTAGCGGGGGGGCCCACCGGGGAGCTGTTTTTT | CASKLAGGPTGELFF | TRBJ2-2 | few | TRBV7-2 | TRBD2
TGCGCCAGCAGCCAAGAGGCAGGGCTCAATTCACCCCTCCACTTT | CASSQEAGLNSPLHF | TRBJ1-6 | . | TRBV4-1 | .
TGCAGCGTACAGGGAGGCACTGAAGCTTTCTTT | CSVQGGTEAFF | TRBJ1-1 | . | TRBV29-1 | .
TGTGCCAGCAGTCCTCCGGGTATCGGCTATGGCTACACCTTC | CASSPPGIGYGYTF | TRBJ1-2 | . | TRBV27 | .
TGTGCCAGCAGACGGGGGAGCTCCTACGAGCAGTACTTC | CASRRGSSYEQYF | TRBJ2-7 | . | TRBV6-5 | .
TGCGCCAGCAGCTACCGGGGAGGCGTTACACGGGTGAACACTGAAGCTTTCTTT | CASSYRGGVTRVNTEAFF | TRBJ1-1 | . | TRBV5-1 | .
TGTGCCAGCAGCGTAGCTGGAAACACTGAAGCTTTCTTT | CASSVAGNTEAFF | TRBJ1-1 | . | TRBV9 | .
TGTGCCAGCAGCTTTCGTGGGACAGGGTCCCACGAGCAGTACTTC | CASSFRGTGSHEQYF | TRBJ2-7 | . | TRBV7-9 | TRBD1
TGTGCCAGCAGTTACCCAAGGACAGGGGTAAATTCACCCCTCCACTTT | CASSYPRTGVNSPLHF | TRBJ1-6 | once | TRBV6-5 | TRBD1
TGTGCCAGCAGCCCGAGGGCCCTGAACACTGAAGCTTTCTTT | CASSPRALNTEAFF | TRBJ1-1 | once | TRBV7-9 | .
TGCGCCACTCGGGACGGCTTCTATGGCTACACCTTC | CATRDGFYGYTF | TRBJ1-2 | few | TRBV10-2 | .
TGTGCCAGCGCCGGGGGGAGCACAGATACGCAGTATTTT | CASAGGSTDTQYF | TRBJ2-3 | . | TRBV6-1 | TRBD2
TGTGCCAGCAGCGTAGGAGGCAGGGTGAGTGGCTACACCTTC | CASSVGGRVSGYTF | TRBJ1-2 | . | TRBV9 | .
TGTGCCAGCAGTACCACGGCAGGCCGACTGTTTTTT | CASSTTAGRLFF | TRBJ1-4 | . | TRBV27 | .
TGCGCCAGCAGCGTGCAGGGAAATGGCTACACCTTC | CASSVQGNGYTF | TRBJ1-2 | . | TRBV5-1 | .
TGCGCCAGCAGCTCAGGGGGCACTGAAGCTTTCTTT | CASSSGGTEAFF | TRBJ1-1 | few | TRBV5-1 | TRBD1
TGTGCCAGCAGTGGCCCCCGATCTGAAGGAACGGACTATGGCTACACCTTC | CASSGPRSEGTDYGYTF | TRBJ1-2 | . | TRBV6-1 | .
TGTGCCAGCAGGGACCCCTGGCACTATGGCTACACCTTC | CASRDPWHYGYTF | TRBJ1-2 | few | TRBV6-1 | .
TGCGCCAGCAGGGACTCCGGGACAGTCTACGAGCAGTACTTC | CASRDSGTVYEQYF | TRBJ2-7 | few | TRBV5-1 | TRBD1
TGTGCCAGCAGTGAAGGGCAGGGGGCGGAAGGCTACACCTTC | CASSEGQGAEGYTF | TRBJ1-2 | . | TRBV2 | TRBD1
TGTGCCAGCAGCCAAGACCCGGCACAGGGCTCCTACGAGCAGTACTTC | CASSQDPAQGSYEQYF | TRBJ2-7 | once | TRBV21-1 | .
TGCGCCAGCAGCTTGGGGGACAGCCCGAATGAAAAACTGTTTTTT | CASSLGDSPNEKLFF | TRBJ1-4 | . | TRBV5-1 | TRBD1